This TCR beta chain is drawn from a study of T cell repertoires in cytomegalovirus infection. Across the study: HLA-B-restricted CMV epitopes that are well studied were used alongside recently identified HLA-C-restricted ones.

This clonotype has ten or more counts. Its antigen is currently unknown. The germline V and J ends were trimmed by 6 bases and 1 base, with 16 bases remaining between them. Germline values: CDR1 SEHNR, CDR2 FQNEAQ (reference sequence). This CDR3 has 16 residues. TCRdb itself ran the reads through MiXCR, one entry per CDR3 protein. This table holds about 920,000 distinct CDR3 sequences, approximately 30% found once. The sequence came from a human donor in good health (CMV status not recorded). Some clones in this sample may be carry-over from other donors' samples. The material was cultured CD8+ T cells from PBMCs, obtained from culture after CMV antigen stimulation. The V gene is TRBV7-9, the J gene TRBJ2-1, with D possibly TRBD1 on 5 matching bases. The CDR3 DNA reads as TGTGCCAGCAGTTTTAAGGGGCAGGTTTCCTACAATGAGCAGTTCTTC. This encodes CASSFKGQVSYNEQFF.